Listed below are T cell receptor beta chains from one sample, sequenced in a study of shared clonotypes between healthy human individuals. Clones were read by immunoSEQ multiplex PCR, and TCRdb kept only the in-frame ones, dropping some. The sample includes about 2 million clones, about 94% seen only once; the top ten take roughly 1%. The sequenced sample was naive CD8+ T cells sorted from blood. Receptors were obtained from a man in his late teens or twenties in good health. Both conserved end residues are part of each CDR3. The order of the fields is J gene, V gene, D gene, CDR3 protein. D genes are given only for firm matches.

>TRBJ1-1|TRBV19|-
CASNSGTGVMNTEAFF
>TRBJ2-3|TRBV9|-
CASSASGSADTQYF
>TRBJ2-5|TRBV7-9|TRBD1
CASFRGQGAIQETQYF
>TRBJ1-1|TRBV4-3|-
CASSQGVASTEAFF
>TRBJ1-4|TRBV7-9|-
CASSSPKYPNEKLFF
>TRBJ2-7|TRBV15|TRBD2
CATSFGLAAYEQYF
>TRBJ2-5|TRBV11-2|-
CASSRTPQETQYF
>TRBJ1-2|TRBV18|-
CASSLDGHDGYTF
>TRBJ1-1|TRBV11-2|-
CASSLPGSTEAFF
>TRBJ2-1|TRBV13|-
CASSQETRYNEQFF
>TRBJ2-2|TRBV11-2|-
CASSPWVVTGELFF
>TRBJ1-1|TRBV10-2|-
CASSDPGLNTEAFF
>TRBJ2-7|TRBV7-8|-
CASSPLPASYEQYF
>TRBJ2-4|TRBV7-2|TRBD1
CASSLEGGWDIQYF
>TRBJ1-3|TRBV19|-
CASSMGSSGNTIYF
>TRBJ1-1|TRBV7-9|TRBD1
CASSHRQGLNTEAFF
>TRBJ2-2|TRBV2|TRBD1
CASSEGQGVDTGELFF
>TRBJ2-3|TRBV7-7|-
CASSLRGGGEDTQYF
>TRBJ2-1|TRBV6-5|-
CASSAGLHNEQFF
>TRBJ2-7|TRBV5-4|-
CASSLASDYEQYF
>TRBJ2-7|TRBV18|-
CASSPTGAYEQYF
>TRBJ2-5|TRBV19|-
CASSIDFGAQRETQYF
>TRBJ1-1|TRBV5-4|TRBD1
CASTRDRSNEAFF
>TRBJ2-3|TRBV12-2|-
CASRASVTSALTDTQYF